This T cell receptor (beta chain) was recovered during a study of control samples from healthy donors and cancer patients. The V and J ends lost 3 bases and 4 bases respectively, with 13 bases between them. The germline CDR1 and CDR2 sequences are DFQATT and SNEGSKA (reference sequence). The CDR3 sequence is 13 residues long. The assay was immunoSEQ multiplex PCR, and TCRdb's table has in-frame clones only and misses some. Recorded for this sample: roughly 200,000 clones. The specimen sequenced was blood. The source is a woman in her twenties or thirties in good health. The chain employs TRBV20-1 and TRBJ2-7, with a possible D match to TRBD1 (5 bases). The chain's CDR3 is CSASADKLYEQYF. The DNA for the CDR3 is TGCAGTGCTAGTGCGGACAAGCTTTACGAGCAGTACTTC.